The source of this TCR beta chain is a study of OX40 agonist ivuxolimab in advanced cancers. Measured with immunoSEQ multiplex PCR; TCRdb has only the in-frame clones, and not every one. In the table there are about 48,000 clones, about 81% of which are singletons. The CDR3 spans 20 residues. V gave up 4 bases and J gave up 2 bases, with 28 bases separating them. The germline V gene has CDR1 MNHGY and CDR2 SVAAGI. The specimen was CD4+ or CD8+ T cells sorted from blood, collected in a trial of the OX40 agonist ivuxolimab. The chain combines TRBV6-9 with TRBJ2-3; either TRBD1 or TRBD2 may supply D (5 bases each). This receptor was identified in an adult with an advanced solid tumor such as melanoma, head and neck, liver or kidney cancer. The CDR3 spells CASSSNPGNGKGTLTDTQYF. The CDR3 coding sequence is TGTGCCAGCAGTTCTAATCCCGGGAATGGTAAGGGGACCCTCACAGATACGCAGTATTTT.